This T cell receptor (beta chain) came from a study of cytomegalovirus exposure and HLA in healthy donors. Healthy donors of bone marrow made up the group. The CDR3 has 17 residues. Germline CDR1 is LGHNA and CDR2 is YNFKEQ. V shed 2 bases, J shed 1 base, and the junction held 7 bases outside the gene matches. PCR used 60 Vbeta primers and 13 Jbeta primers. Libraries were prepared by immunoSEQ multiplex PCR; TCRdb keeps only in-frame clonotypes and omits some of them. Counted here are 140,000 or so clones, about three fifths occurring once; the ten biggest clones make up roughly 1.9%. This clone came up a few times.

The chain links TRBV4-2 to TRBJ2-1; the match to TRBD2 covers 8 bases. This receptor was taken from a male donor in good health and CMV-seronegative. The sequenced sample was PBMCs. CDR3 loop: CASSQRGAGVSYNEQFF. The CDR3 DNA sequence: TGTGCCAGCAGCCAAAGGGGAGCGGGGGTGTCCTACAATGAGCAGTTCTTC.